This TCR beta chain derives from a study of cytomegalovirus exposure and HLA in healthy donors. The PCR had 60 Vbeta and 13 Jbeta primers. Profiling relied on immunoSEQ multiplex PCR, and the TCRdb table lists in-frame clones only, not all of them. The sample shows 170,000 or so clones, 84% of them seen only once. The germline gives CDR1 MNHNS, CDR2 SASEGT. V trimming: 4 bases; J trimming: 5 bases; junction bases outside the gene matches: 7. The CDR3 sequence is 15 residues long. The source of this sequence is a boy aged 2 to 10 in good health and CMV-seronegative. This rearrangement joins TRBV6-1 to TRBJ1-4, with 7 bases lining up with TRBD1. Sequences were obtained from PBMCs. CDR3: CASSGLQGMNEKLFF. CDR3 bases: TGTGCCAGCAGTGGTCTACAGGGGATGAATGAAAAACTGTTTTTT.